The 16 T cell receptor beta chains below come from one sample, sequenced in a study of T cell responses to AZD1222 COVID-19 vaccine. Clones were read by immunoSEQ multiplex PCR, and TCRdb kept only the in-frame ones, dropping some. The sample records 110,000 or so clones, about nine tenths being singletons. Material: peripheral blood, obtained 28 days after the second dose of the MenACWY control vaccine. The receptors were gathered from an adult who received the MenACWY meningococcal vaccine as a control.

The chain links TRBV27 to TRBJ2-7, with D possibly TRBD1 on 6 matching bases. Germline values: CDR1 MNHEY, CDR2 SMNVEV (reference sequence). Trimming removed 0 bases at V and 3 bases at J, with 12 bases between. The CDR3 is 15 residues long. The CDR3 DNA reads as TGTGCCAGCAGTTTATCGAACAGGGATTTCTACGAGCAGTACTTC. It specifies CASSLSNRDFYEQYF.

V is TRBV15 and J is TRBJ2-5; 11 nucleotides line up with TRBD2. This CDR3 region has 15 residues. Germline V gene lookup returns CDR1 LNHNV and CDR2 YYDKDF (reference sequence). The trim removed 4 bases at V and 5 bases at J, leaving 6 bases unmatched. The CDR3 loop reads CATSTLAGESETQYF. CDR3 sequence (DNA): TGTGCCACCAGCACACTAGCGGGGGAATCGGAGACCCAGTACTTC.

The gene calls are TRBV27 and TRBJ2-1; D unresolved. V lost 6 bases and J 9 bases, leaving 9 bases between the germline ends. Germline-derived CDR1 and CDR2 are MNHEY and SMNVEV (reference sequence). The CDR3 contains 11 residues. CDR3 amino acids: CASSKYGEQFF. CDR3 sequence (DNA): TGTGCCAGCAGCAAGTACGGTGAGCAGTTCTTC.

The gene calls are TRBV6-2 or TRBV6-3 and TRBJ2-1; the D gene could be TRBD1 or TRBD2 (5 bases each). CDR3 size: 15 residues. Trimming took 2 bases from V and 4 from J, leaving 12 bases between them. Germline lookup yields CDR1 MNHEY and CDR2 SVGEGT. CDR3 region: CASSYGSGTYNEQFF. Here the CDR3 DNA reads TGTGCCAGCAGTTACGGCTCAGGGACGTACAATGAGCAGTTCTTC.

This chain uses TRBV7-7 with TRBJ2-3; D gene unclear. This CDR3 has 15 residues. From germline, CDR1 is SSHAT and CDR2 FNYEAQ (reference sequence). V lost 5 bases and J 3 bases, leaving 15 bases between the germline ends. The chain's CDR3 is CASSLDEFSTDTQYF. CDR3 sequence (DNA): TGTGCCAGCAGCCTGGACGAGTTCAGTACAGATACGCAGTATTTT. Full variable domain (outside the CDR3, taken from reference TRBV7-7 and TRBJ2-3): GAGVSQSPRYKVTKRGQDVTLRCDPISSHATLYWYQQALGQGPEFLTYFNYEAQPDKSGLPSDRFSAERPEGSISTLTIQRTEQRDSAMYRCASSLDEFSTDTQYFGPGTRLTVL.

The V gene is TRBV4-1, the J gene TRBJ1-6, with 9 bases matching TRBD1. Germline V lookup: CDR1 MGHRA, CDR2 YSYEKL. Unmatched junction bases numbered 8, after V lost 1 base and J lost 7 bases. CDR3 size: 17 residues. CDR3 nucleotide sequence: TGCGCCAGCAGCCAAGTGGTGGACAGGGGCGGGAATTCACCCCTCCACTTT. It is translated as CASSQVVDRGGNSPLHF.

The chain links TRBV27 to TRBJ2-7, with 8 bases identical to TRBD2. This CDR3 spans 15 amino acids. V shed 6 bases, J shed 2 bases, and the junction held 9 bases outside the gene matches. The germline V gene has CDR1 MNHEY and CDR2 SMNVEV (reference sequence). For the CDR3, the DNA is TGTGCCAGCAGCCTTTTGGCGGGAGGCCCCTACGAGCAGTACTTC. Translation: CASSLLAGGPYEQYF.

J is TRBJ1-1 and V is TRBV7-2; no clear D gene. Germline assignment: CDR1 SGHTA and CDR2 FQGNSA. This CDR3 is 13 amino acids long. V lost 9 bases and J 1 base, leaving 12 bases between the germline ends. The CDR3 loop reads CASRFGGNTEAFF. As DNA, the CDR3 is TGTGCCAGTAGGTTCGGAGGGAACACTGAAGCTTTCTTT.

V is TRBV5-1 and J is TRBJ2-2; D might be TRBD2 (6 bases). Germline V gene sequence: CDR1 SGHRS, CDR2 YFSETQ. The CDR3 loop spans 13 amino acids. Trimming removed 5 bases at V and 4 bases at J, with 9 bases between. For the CDR3, the DNA is TGCGCCAGCAGGCGGGATTCCACCGGGGAGCTGTTTTTT. Its protein is CASRRDSTGELFF.

This chain uses TRBV7-9 with TRBJ1-1, with D maybe TRBD1 (5 bases). The germline gives CDR1 SEHNR, CDR2 FQNEAQ (reference sequence). Trimming cost V 5 bases and J 2 bases, with 9 bases left between them. The CDR3 is 13 residues long. For the CDR3, the DNA is TGTGCCAGCAGCCGAGACAGTAACACTGAAGCTTTCTTT. Its translation: CASSRDSNTEAFF.

The chain is built from TRBV27 and TRBJ2-5; 12 bases are shared with TRBD2. V lost 1 base, J lost 5 bases, and 5 bases stayed unmatched. CDR1 is MNHEY and CDR2 is SMNVEV in the germline V gene (reference sequence). This CDR3 is 16 amino acids long. CDR3 loop: CASSLWLAGGNETQYF. In DNA, the CDR3 is TGTGCCAGCAGTTTATGGCTAGCGGGGGGGAATGAGACCCAGTACTTC.

In DNA, the CDR3 is TGTGCCAGCAGTTTTCTGGACACTGAAGCTTTCTTT. This codes for CASSFLDTEAFF. V usage is TRBV12-3 or TRBV12-4 and J usage is TRBJ1-1, with D hard to call. The CDR3 spans 12 residues. The V end was cut by 3 bases, the J end by 3 bases, with 5 bases between.

V is TRBV7-9 and J is TRBJ1-2, with TRBD1 matching 7 bases. The CDR3 spans 14 residues. CDR1 and CDR2 (germline): SEHNR, FQNEAQ (reference sequence). V lost 5 bases, J lost 4 bases, and 7 bases stayed unmatched. CDR3 coding DNA: TGTGCCAGCAGCCCGGGACAGCACTTCTATGGCTACACCTTC. This gives the protein CASSPGQHFYGYTF.

This chain links TRBV5-5 with TRBJ2-7; 7 bases align to TRBD1. V gave up 0 bases and J gave up 4 bases; unmatched junction bases: 4. Germline CDR1 reads SGHKS; CDR2 reads YYEKEE (reference sequence). The CDR3 sequence is 14 residues long. The CDR3 DNA reads as TGTGCCAGCAGCTTGGGGGACAGTAGATACGAGCAGTACGTC. This sequence encodes CASSLGDSRYEQYV.

V and J are TRBV9 and TRBJ2-1; 12 nucleotides align to TRBD2. The CDR3 is made up of 16 amino acids. CDR1 is SGDLS and CDR2 is YYNGEE in the germline V gene. V trimming: 4 bases; J trimming: 4 bases; junction bases outside the gene matches: 6. CDR3 sequence: CASSPSGTSGYNEQFF. The CDR3 DNA sequence: TGTGCCAGCAGCCCATCCGGGACTAGCGGGTACAATGAGCAGTTCTTC.

The genes are TRBV9 and TRBJ2-2; D remains ambiguous. Germline values: CDR1 SGDLS, CDR2 YYNGEE. Trimming cost V 0 bases and J 7 bases, with 10 bases left between them. The CDR3 consists of 14 residues. This CDR3 reads CASSVGGSGGELFF. In nucleotides, the CDR3 is TGTGCCAGCAGCGTAGGGGGTTCCGGCGGGGAGCTGTTTTTT.